Reported below is one T cell receptor (beta chain). This specimen belongs to a study of blood T cell repertoires in COVID-19. Turning to the study itself: The samples span acute and convalescent COVID-19 from the United States, Italy and Spain. PBMCs, B-cell-depleted T cells, or T cells provided the cDNA or gDNA that made up the material.

The germline V gene has CDR1 MNHEY and CDR2 SVGEGT. This CDR3 has 14 amino acids. Trimming left V 0 bases short and J 6 bases short, with 10 bases between. Per the original methods: Reference gene primers were amplified, and this amplification served to estimate nucleated cell counts. Clones were read by immunoSEQ multiplex PCR, and TCRdb kept only the in-frame ones, dropping some. V and J calls and clone size follow that table, whereas D and trimming were derived from the DNA. The profile shows roughly 190,000 clones, around 90% of them singletons. The source is a human donor in a cohort sampled during active COVID-19. Sequencing was carried out using peripheral blood. The genes are TRBV6-2 or TRBV6-3 and TRBJ2-3, with a possible D match to TRBD2 (6 bases). CDR3 in amino acids: CASSYSREYDTQYF. The CDR3 DNA is TGTGCCAGCAGTTACTCGCGGGAATACGATACGCAGTATTTT.